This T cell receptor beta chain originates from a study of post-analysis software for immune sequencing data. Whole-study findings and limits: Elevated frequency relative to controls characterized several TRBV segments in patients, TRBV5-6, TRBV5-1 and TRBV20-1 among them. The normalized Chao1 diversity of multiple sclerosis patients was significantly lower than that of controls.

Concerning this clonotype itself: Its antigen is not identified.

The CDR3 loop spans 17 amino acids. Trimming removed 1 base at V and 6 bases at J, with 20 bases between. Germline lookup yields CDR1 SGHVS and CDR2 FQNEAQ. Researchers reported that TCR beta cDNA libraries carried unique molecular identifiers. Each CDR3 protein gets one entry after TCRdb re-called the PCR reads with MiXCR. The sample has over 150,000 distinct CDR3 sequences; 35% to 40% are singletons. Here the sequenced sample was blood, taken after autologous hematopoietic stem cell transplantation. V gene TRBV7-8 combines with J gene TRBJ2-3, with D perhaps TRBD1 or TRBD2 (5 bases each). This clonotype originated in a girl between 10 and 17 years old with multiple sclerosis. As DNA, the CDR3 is TGTGCCAGCAGCTTAGAGGGAACGGGACCAAAGGCGGATACGCAGTATTTT. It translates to CASSLEGTGPKADTQYF. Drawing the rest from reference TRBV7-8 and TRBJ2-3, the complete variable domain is GAGVSQSPRYKVAKRGQDVALRCDPISGHVSLFWYQQALGQGPEFLTYFQNEAQLDKSGLPSDRFFAERPEGSVSTLKIQRTQQEDSAVYLCASSLEGTGPKADTQYFGPGTRLTVL.